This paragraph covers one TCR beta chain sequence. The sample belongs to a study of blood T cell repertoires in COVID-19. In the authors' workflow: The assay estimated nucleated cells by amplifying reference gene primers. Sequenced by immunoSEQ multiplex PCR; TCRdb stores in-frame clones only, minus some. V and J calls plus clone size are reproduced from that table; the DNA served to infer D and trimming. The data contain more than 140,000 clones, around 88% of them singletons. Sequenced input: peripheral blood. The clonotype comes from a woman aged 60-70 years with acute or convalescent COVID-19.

CDR3 amino acids: CASTLAGGNNEQFF. The DNA for the CDR3 is TGTGCCAGCACCTTAGCGGGGGGAAACAATGAGCAGTTCTTC. The chain combines TRBV6-6 with TRBJ2-1; TRBD2 aligns across 10 bases. Germline V gives CDR1 MNHNY, CDR2 SVGAGI (reference sequence). The CDR3 length is 14 residues. Germline trimming cut 7 bases from V and 5 bases from J; bases unmatched to any gene: 5.